The 27 T cell receptor beta chains listed next were all sequenced from one sample in a study of response to subunit inactivated influenza vaccine. MiXCR, applied by TCRdb to the RT-PCR reads, yields one record per CDR3 protein. Among around 710,000 distinct CDR3 sequences listed, about 15% were seen once. The source material was PBMCs from blood, sampled less than 15 days before vaccination. These receptor sequences come from a man aged 45-65 years who received an inactivated influenza vaccine.

This clonotype has only a few counts. The V gene is TRBV12-3 or TRBV12-4, the J gene TRBJ2-5; 8 bases are a match to TRBD1. The ends lost 6 bases at V and 5 bases at J; junction bases unmatched: 8. The CDR3 runs to 14 residues. The CDR3 protein is CASSQTGARETQYF. CDR3 DNA: TGTGCCAGCAGCCAGACAGGGGCGCGGGAGACCCAGTACTTC.

This rearrangement joins TRBV4-1 to TRBJ2-5, with 8 bases aligning to TRBD2. The junction had 6 bases not matched to a gene; V was cut back by 0 bases and J by 0 bases. Germline V gene lookup returns CDR1 MGHRA and CDR2 YSYEKL. The CDR3 runs 17 residues. CDR3 DNA: TGCGCCAGCAGCCAAGATCCCAGCGGGGGACACCAAGAGACCCAGTACTTC. The encoded protein is CASSQDPSGGHQETQYF.

CDR3 DNA sequence: TGTGCCTGGCATCGGGACGGGAACACTGAAGCTTTCTTT. As protein: CAWHRDGNTEAFF. The chain carries TRBV30 and TRBJ1-1; maybe TRBD1 (5 bases). The CDR3 is made up of 13 amino acids. V lost 5 bases to trimming and J lost 1 base, with 11 bases between them. Germline CDR1 GTSNPN, CDR2 SVGIG (reference sequence).

This clonotype was observed a few times. The V gene is TRBV9, the J gene TRBJ2-3, with TRBD2 identical over 9 bases. In germline, CDR1 is SGDLS, CDR2 YYNGEE. This CDR3 has 16 residues. The V and J ends lost 0 bases and 7 bases, in that order; junction bases with no gene match: 9. Here the CDR3 reads CASSVGSGGSPNTQYF. The CDR3, as DNA: TGTGCCAGCAGCGTAGGGAGCGGGGGGTCACCAAATACGCAGTATTTT.

V usage is TRBV20-1 and J usage is TRBJ1-1; 12 bases align to TRBD1. The CDR3 extends over 14 amino acids. Trimming took 5 bases from V and 5 from J; bases not matched to a gene: 6. CDR1 DFQATT and CDR2 SNEGSKA come from the germline V gene (reference sequence). In DNA form, the CDR3 reads TGCAGTGCTGGGGACAGGGGGCGCTTGACTGAAGCTTTCTTT. Translated, it gives CSAGDRGRLTEAFF.

There are a few counts of this clonotype. V gene TRBV7-9 combines with J gene TRBJ1-2; D is perhaps TRBD1 (6 bases). CDR1 is SEHNR, CDR2 FQNEAQ, per germline (reference sequence). Trimming left V 6 bases short and J 7 bases short, with 15 bases between. This CDR3 contains 13 residues. The DNA for the CDR3 is TGTGCCAGCAGTGAAGTAGGGGGACCTGGCTACACCTTC. Amino acids: CASSEVGGPGYTF.

This clonotype appeared a few times. V gene TRBV12-3 or TRBV12-4 combines with J gene TRBJ2-7; D gene unclear. The CDR3 runs 15 residues. V dropped 6 bases and J dropped 0 bases, with 15 bases sitting between them. CDR3 in amino acids: CASSPDGKSSYEQYF. CDR3 nucleotide sequence: TGTGCCAGCAGCCCCGACGGAAAGAGCTCCTACGAGCAGTACTTC.

The gene calls are TRBV28 and TRBJ2-7; D is undetermined. The germline CDR1 and CDR2 sequences are MDHEN and SYDVKM. This CDR3 comprises 14 residues. The V end lost 3 bases, the J end lost 2 bases, and 11 bases lay between the germline ends. For the CDR3, the DNA is TGTGCCAGCAGTTTTTTACACCGAACCTACGAGCAGTACTTC. The encoded protein is CASSFLHRTYEQYF.

This clonotype was seen more than once but under ten times. The V gene is TRBV5-1, the J gene TRBJ1-2; D is uncertain. Germline CDR1 and CDR2: SGHRS and YFSETQ. The CDR3 length is 13 residues. Between the trimmed V and J ends, which lost 0 bases and 6 bases, there was a span of 9 bases. The CDR3 DNA reads TGCGCCAGCAGCTTGGTATCCCGAGATGGCTACACCTTC. Translating gives CASSLVSRDGYTF.

This chain connects TRBV29-1 to TRBJ2-5; 7 nucleotides match TRBD1. Germline assignment: CDR1 SQVTM and CDR2 ANQGSEA. The junction had 11 bases not matched to a gene; V was cut back by 7 bases and J by 6 bases. The length of the CDR3 is 13 residues. CDR3 sequence (DNA): TGCAGCGCCCATACGACAGGGATGCAGACCCAGTACTTC. Translating gives CSAHTTGMQTQYF.

The rearrangement uses TRBV3-1 and TRBJ2-2; D gene unclear. The CDR3 is 17 amino acids. V lost 0 bases, J lost 1 base, and 12 bases lay in between. Germline lookup yields CDR1 LGHDT and CDR2 YNNKEL (reference sequence). CDR3 bases: TGTGCCAGCAGCCAAGATTTTGCCAGCCAGAACACCGGGGAGCTGTTTTTT. It specifies CASSQDFASQNTGELFF.

The chain joins TRBV20-1 to TRBJ2-1; TRBD1 agrees at 8 bases. CDR3 length: 10 amino acids. After removal of 5 bases from V and 15 bases from J, the junction contained 6 bases not matched to a gene. Germline CDR1 DFQATT, CDR2 SNEGSKA (reference sequence). The CDR3 nucleotides are TGCAGTGCTCAAGGACAGGGTACGTTCTTC. It is translated as CSAQGQGTFF.

The CDR3 spells CASSDRDRVTTEAFF. CDR3 DNA sequence: TGCGCCAGCAGTGATCGGGACAGGGTTACCACTGAAGCTTTCTTT. This sequence joins TRBV10-2 and TRBJ1-1; 9 nucleotides line up with TRBD1. The CDR3 consists of 15 residues. Germline assignment: CDR1 WSHSY and CDR2 SAAADI. J lost 4 bases, V lost 3 bases, and 6 bases had no gene match.

V is TRBV3-1 and J is TRBJ1-5, with D perhaps matching TRBD1 (5 bases). CDR1 is LGHDT, CDR2 YNNKEL, per germline (reference sequence). CDR3 length equals 17 residues. The V end was cut by 9 bases, the J end by 7 bases, with 28 bases between. The CDR3 spells CASRLPHQGSILQPQHF. The CDR3 DNA is TGTGCCAGTCGGCTACCTCATCAGGGCAGCATACTACAGCCCCAGCATTTT.

This clonotype was detected a few times. The chain links TRBV20-1 to TRBJ2-3; 8 bases fit TRBD2. The CDR3 contains 15 residues. CDR1 is DFQATT and CDR2 is SNEGSKA in the germline V gene (reference sequence). The J segment lost 5 bases and the V segment lost 5 bases, leaving 12 bases of the junction unmatched. CDR3 bases: TGCAGTGCTCCAAGCGCGGGGGGTTCCCAAGATACGCAGTATTTT. Translated, it gives CSAPSAGGSQDTQYF.

This clonotype came up a few times. The chain is built from TRBV27 and TRBJ2-3, with D possibly being TRBD1 (5 bases). Germline V lookup: CDR1 MNHEY, CDR2 SMNVEV (reference sequence). This CDR3 is 14 amino acids long. V dropped 3 bases and J dropped 1 base, with 8 bases sitting between them. Here the CDR3 reads CASSFETGTDTQYF. The CDR3 region has the DNA TGTGCCAGCAGTTTTGAGACAGGCACAGATACGCAGTATTTT.

This clonotype was counted between two and nine times. The rearrangement uses TRBV7-2 and TRBJ2-5, with D possibly being TRBD1 (6 bases). CDR3 length equals 14 residues. V was cut by 2 bases and J by 4 bases, with 11 bases left in between. CDR1 is SGHTA and CDR2 is FQGNSA in the germline V gene. The CDR3 sequence is CASSLLGALETQYF. DNA for the CDR3: TGTGCCAGCAGCTTATTGGGGGCCCTAGAGACCCAGTACTTC.

This clonotype was counted only a few times. J is TRBJ2-7 and V is TRBV7-2; 11 nucleotides match TRBD2. In germline, CDR1 is SGHTA, CDR2 FQGNSA. The CDR3 consists of 15 residues. J was trimmed by 6 bases and V by 1 base; bases with no gene match: 5. CDR3 amino acids: CASSLVGLAGGEQYF. The CDR3 nucleotides are TGTGCCAGCAGCTTAGTTGGGCTAGCGGGAGGCGAGCAGTACTTC.

This clonotype was detected many times. V usage is TRBV5-1 and J usage is TRBJ2-5; D is ambiguous. V dropped 4 bases and J dropped 3 bases, with 13 bases sitting between them. Germline-derived CDR1 and CDR2 are SGHRS and YFSETQ. The CDR3 is 14 amino acids. CDR3: CASSPGGRKETQYF. Here the CDR3 DNA reads TGCGCCAGCAGCCCAGGTGGTAGGAAAGAGACCCAGTACTTC.

This clonotype was counted a few times. This chain uses TRBV4-3 with TRBJ2-5; TRBD1 is a possible D gene (6 bases). V lost 1 base and J lost 4, with 16 bases in between. Germline CDR1 is LGHNA and CDR2 is YSLEER. This CDR3 region has 16 residues. CDR3 DNA sequence: TGCGCCAGCAGCCAAGCGTTACAGGGCTGGGGAGAGACCCAGTACTTC. Translating gives CASSQALQGWGETQYF.

The sample holds a few counts of this clonotype. The V gene is TRBV7-2, the J gene TRBJ2-1; the match to TRBD2 covers 12 bases. V trimming: 5 bases; J trimming: 9 bases; junction bases outside the gene matches: 8. CDR3 length: 15 residues. CDR1 and CDR2 from the germline V gene are SGHTA and FQGNSA. The CDR3 nucleotides are TGTGCCAGCAGCCTACTAGCGGGGGGTCCCGTTGAGCAGTTCTTC. It translates to CASSLLAGGPVEQFF.

This sequence joins TRBV19 and TRBJ2-1; 12 bases line up with TRBD2. Germline trimming cut 5 bases from V and 8 bases from J; bases unmatched to any gene: 10. This CDR3 comprises 16 residues. CDR1 and CDR2 from the germline V gene are LNHDA and SQIVND (reference sequence). The chain's CDR3 is CASSAILAGGRDEQFF. CDR3 DNA sequence: TGTGCCAGTAGTGCGATACTAGCGGGAGGCAGGGATGAGCAGTTCTTC.

This chain connects TRBV12-3 or TRBV12-4 to TRBJ1-5; D remains unclear. The CDR3 consists of 16 residues. The V end was cut by 1 base, the J end by 0 bases, with 10 bases between. CDR3 coding DNA: TGTGCCAGCAGTTTAGGCGTAAGAGGTAGCAATCAGCCCCAGCATTTT. Translating it yields CASSLGVRGSNQPQHF.

The chain recombines TRBV10-3 with TRBJ2-1; no reliable D call. V dropped 5 bases and J dropped 6 bases, with 5 bases sitting between them. The germline gives CDR1 ENHRY, CDR2 SYGVKD. CDR3 length equals 11 residues. In DNA, the CDR3 is TGTGCCATCAGTACCGCCAATGAGCAGTTCTTC. Protein sequence: CAISTANEQFF.

V gene TRBV19 combines with J gene TRBJ2-7, with D possibly being TRBD2 (6 bases). The germline V gene has CDR1 LNHDA and CDR2 SQIVND (reference sequence). Trimming took off 8 bases at V and 1 base at J, with 18 bases between the two ends. The length of the CDR3 is 15 residues. Here the CDR3 reads CASLGRGLHSYEQYF. CDR3 nucleotide sequence: TGTGCCAGTTTAGGTCGGGGACTTCATTCCTACGAGCAGTACTTC.

This clonotype has a count of ten or more. The chain joins TRBV7-2 to TRBJ1-5; tentatively, D is TRBD1 (6 bases). This CDR3 has 13 residues. Germline CDR1 is SGHTA and CDR2 is FQGNSA. Trimming removed 4 bases at V and 5 bases at J, with 9 bases between. CDR3 DNA sequence: TGTGCCAGCAGCTCCGAGGGGGATCAGCCCCAGCATTTT. Amino acid sequence: CASSSEGDQPQHF.

Here the CDR3 reads CASSQGSIASNEQFF. The CDR3 coding sequence is TGTGCCAGCAGCCAAGGTAGTATAGCCTCCAATGAGCAGTTCTTC. This rearrangement joins TRBV3-1 to TRBJ2-1, with D unclear. The CDR3 consists of 15 residues. Between the trimmed V and J ends, which lost 1 base and 6 bases, there was a span of 13 bases. The V gene's germline CDR1 is LGHDT and CDR2 YNNKEL (reference sequence).